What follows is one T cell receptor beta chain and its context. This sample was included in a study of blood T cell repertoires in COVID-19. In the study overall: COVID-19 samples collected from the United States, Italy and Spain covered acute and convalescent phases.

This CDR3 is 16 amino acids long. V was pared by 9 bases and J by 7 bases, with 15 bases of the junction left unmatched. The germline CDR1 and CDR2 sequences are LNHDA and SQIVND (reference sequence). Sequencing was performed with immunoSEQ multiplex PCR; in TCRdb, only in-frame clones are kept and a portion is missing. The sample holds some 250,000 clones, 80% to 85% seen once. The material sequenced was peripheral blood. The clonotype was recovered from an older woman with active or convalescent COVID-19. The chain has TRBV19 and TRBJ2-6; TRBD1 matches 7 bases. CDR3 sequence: CASTDILTGYANVLTF. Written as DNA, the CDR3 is TGTGCCAGCACCGACATTTTGACAGGGTACGCCAACGTCCTGACTTTC.